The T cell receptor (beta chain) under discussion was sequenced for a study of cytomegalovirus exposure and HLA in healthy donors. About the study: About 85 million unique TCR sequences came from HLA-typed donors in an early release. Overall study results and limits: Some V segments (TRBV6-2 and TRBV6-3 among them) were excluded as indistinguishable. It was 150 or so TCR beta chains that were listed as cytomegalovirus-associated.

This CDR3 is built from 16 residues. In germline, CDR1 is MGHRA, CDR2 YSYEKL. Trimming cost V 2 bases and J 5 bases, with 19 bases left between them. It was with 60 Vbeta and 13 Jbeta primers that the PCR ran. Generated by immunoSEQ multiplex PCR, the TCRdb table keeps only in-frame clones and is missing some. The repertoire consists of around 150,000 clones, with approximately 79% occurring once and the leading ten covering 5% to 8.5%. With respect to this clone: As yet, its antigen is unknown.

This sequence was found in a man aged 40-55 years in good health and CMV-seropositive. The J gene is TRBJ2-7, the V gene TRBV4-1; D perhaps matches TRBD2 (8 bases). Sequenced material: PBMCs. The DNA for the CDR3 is TGCGCCAGCAGCCAATCCCCGGGAGGGGGCCGAGACGAGCAGTACTTC. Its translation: CASSQSPGGGRDEQYF.